This TCR beta chain was recorded in a study of blood T cell repertoires in COVID-19. Study-wide background: From the United States, Italy and Spain came samples of acute and convalescent COVID-19. The cDNA or gDNA used as material had been derived from T cells, B-cell-depleted T cells, or PBMCs.

This clone was seen only once. This CDR3 is 15 amino acids long. Germline V gene lookup returns CDR1 SGHTA and CDR2 FQGNSA. V shed 6 bases, J shed 4 bases, and the junction held 10 bases outside the gene matches. Authors' data handling: Reference gene primer amplification gave nucleated cell count estimates. Repertoires were generated with immunoSEQ multiplex PCR, while TCRdb's copy carries only in-frame clones and drops some. From that table come the V and J calls and clone size; the DNA was used to work out D and trimming. The repertoire holds 150,000 to 200,000 clones, with around 85% as singletons.

Sequencing was performed on peripheral blood. The chain uses TRBV7-2 and TRBJ2-7, with 9 bases fitting TRBD1. The receptor comes from a woman aged 55-70 years with acute or convalescent COVID-19. The CDR3 region is CASSKTGQGGYEQYF. The CDR3, as DNA: TGTGCCAGCAGTAAGACGGGACAGGGTGGGTACGAGCAGTACTTC. Based on the CDR3 plus reference TRBV7-2 and TRBJ2-7, the full variable domain is GAGVSQSPSNKVTEKGKDVELRCDPISGHTALYWYRQSLGQGLEFLIYFQGNSAPDKSGLPSDRFSAERTGGSVSTLTIQRTQQEDSAVYLCASSKTGQGGYEQYFGPGTRLTVT.